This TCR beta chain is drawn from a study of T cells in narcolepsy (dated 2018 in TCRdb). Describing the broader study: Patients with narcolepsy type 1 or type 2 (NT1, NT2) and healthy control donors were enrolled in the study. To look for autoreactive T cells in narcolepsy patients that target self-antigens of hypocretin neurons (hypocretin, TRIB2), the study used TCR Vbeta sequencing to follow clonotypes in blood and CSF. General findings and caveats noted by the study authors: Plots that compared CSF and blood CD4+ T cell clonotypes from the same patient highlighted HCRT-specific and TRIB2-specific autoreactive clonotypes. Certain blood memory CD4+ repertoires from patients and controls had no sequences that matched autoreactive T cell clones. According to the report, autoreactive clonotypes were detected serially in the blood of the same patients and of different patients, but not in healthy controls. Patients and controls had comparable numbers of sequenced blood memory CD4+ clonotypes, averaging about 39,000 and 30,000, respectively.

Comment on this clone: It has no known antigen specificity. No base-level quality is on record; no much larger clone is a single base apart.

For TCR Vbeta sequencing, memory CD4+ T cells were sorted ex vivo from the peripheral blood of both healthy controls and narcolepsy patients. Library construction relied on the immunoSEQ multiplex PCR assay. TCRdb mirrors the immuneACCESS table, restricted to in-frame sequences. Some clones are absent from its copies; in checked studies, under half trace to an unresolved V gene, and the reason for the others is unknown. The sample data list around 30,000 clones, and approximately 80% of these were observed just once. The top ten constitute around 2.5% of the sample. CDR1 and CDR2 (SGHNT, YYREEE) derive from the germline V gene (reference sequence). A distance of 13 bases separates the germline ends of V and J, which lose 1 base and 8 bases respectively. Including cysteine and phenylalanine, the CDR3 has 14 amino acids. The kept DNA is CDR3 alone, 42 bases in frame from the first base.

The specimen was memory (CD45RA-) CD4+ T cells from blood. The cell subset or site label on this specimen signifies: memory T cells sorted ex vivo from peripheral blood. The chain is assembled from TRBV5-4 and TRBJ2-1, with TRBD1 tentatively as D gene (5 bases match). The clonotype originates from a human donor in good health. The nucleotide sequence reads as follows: TGTGCCAGCAGCTTGACAGGCCCCCGGGATGAGCAGTTCTTC. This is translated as CASSLTGPRDEQFF.